These 2 T cell receptor beta chains were sequenced from one sample in a study of blood T cell repertoires in COVID-19. Method: immunoSEQ multiplex PCR; TCRdb's copy keeps in-frame clones and lacks some. The sample lists 150,000 to 200,000 clones; less than 90% were seen once. The sample comprised peripheral blood. The origin of the receptors is a woman in her 70s with COVID-19, enrolled during active disease.

The chain couples TRBV14 to TRBJ2-7, with D hard to call. CDR1 SGHDN and CDR2 FVKESK come from the germline V gene. V was clipped by 1 base and J by 1 base, with 5 bases between them. This CDR3 contains 13 residues. The CDR3 DNA reads as TGTGCCAGCAGCCAAGTCGGGTCCTACGAGCAGTACTTC. Translating it yields CASSQVGSYEQYF.

With respect to this clone: The junction differs from germline at one of its ends, possibly a read error. The chain joins TRBV15 to TRBJ1-5, with D unclear. There are 12 residues in the CDR3. Germline V gene lookup returns CDR1 LNHNV and CDR2 YYDKDF (reference sequence). The CDR3 coding sequence is TGTGCCACCAGCAGAGATAACAGCCCCAGCACCTTT. Encoded protein: CATSRDNSPSTF.